The 27 T cell receptor beta chains given below trace back to one sample, sequenced in a study of CD8 T cells in Susac syndrome. The RNA input was roughly 0.5 to 1 ug, and it was reverse transcribed with random hexamers. TCRdb processed the immunoSEQ multiplex PCR reads anew with MiXCR; each CDR3 protein has one entry. The table records about 300,000 distinct CDR3 sequences, 75% to 85% of them present only once. The sequenced sample consisted of CD8+ T cells from PBMCs. All receptors come from a human donor with multiple sclerosis.

This clonotype was counted between two and nine times. V usage is TRBV6-5 and J usage is TRBJ1-2; tentatively, D is TRBD1 (5 bases). Trimming took off 0 bases at V and 2 bases at J, with 7 bases between the two ends. Germline CDR1 MNHEY, CDR2 SVGAGI. This CDR3 is built from 14 residues. CDR3 DNA sequence: TGTGCCAGCAGTTACTCGACAGTAAACTATGGCTACACCTTC. Amino acids: CASSYSTVNYGYTF.

The genes are TRBV27 and TRBJ2-2; no clear D. CDR3 length: 12 amino acids. Between the trimmed V and J ends, which lost 5 bases and 1 base, there was a span of 2 bases. Germline CDR1 reads MNHEY; CDR2 reads SMNVEV (reference sequence). CDR3 sequence: CASSMNTGELFF. CDR3 bases: TGTGCCAGCAGTATGAACACCGGGGAGCTGTTTTTT.

This clonotype has a count of ten or more. This chain links TRBV7-2 with TRBJ2-7, with D possibly TRBD2 on 5 matching bases. Deletions cut 4 bases from V and 7 bases from J, with 14 bases between. This CDR3 has 13 amino acids. Germline CDR1 is SGHTA and CDR2 is FQGNSA. The CDR3 reads CASSYDSPGEQYF. The CDR3 DNA sequence: TGTGCCAGCAGCTACGACTCGCCGGGGGAGCAGTACTTC.

This clonotype occurred once. The genes are TRBV7-9 and TRBJ2-7; D remains ambiguous. The V end lost 3 bases, the J end lost 1 base, and 10 bases lay between the germline ends. This CDR3 spans 14 amino acids. Germline V gene data show CDR1 as SEHNR and CDR2 as FQNEAQ (reference sequence). CDR3 DNA: TGTGCCAGCAGCTTTTTCTCTAGGTCCTACGAGCAGTACTTC. It codes for CASSFFSRSYEQYF. The variable domain in full, with the rest retrieved from reference TRBV7-9 and TRBJ2-7, is DTGVSQNPRHKITKRGQNVTFRCDPISEHNRLYWYRQTLGQGPEFLTYFQNEAQLEKSRLLSDRFSAERPKGSFSTLEIQRTEQGDSAMYLCASSFFSRSYEQYFGPGTRLTVT.

The chain couples TRBV6-2 or TRBV6-3 to TRBJ1-1; D is ambiguous. Germline CDR1 MNHEY, CDR2 SVGEGT. V dropped 5 bases and J dropped 4 bases, with 14 bases sitting between them. This CDR3 is built from 14 residues. CDR3 in amino acids: CASSLAARGTEAFF. The CDR3 coding sequence is TGTGCCAGCAGTCTGGCCGCCCGGGGCACTGAAGCTTTCTTT.

The rearrangement links TRBV6-2 or TRBV6-3 to TRBJ2-2; the D gene is possibly TRBD2 (6 bases). The germline V gene has CDR1 MNHEY and CDR2 SVGEGT. The CDR3 has 14 residues. Trimming removed 5 bases from V and 5 bases from J, with 12 bases in between. The CDR3 DNA is TGTGCCAGCAGTAGGTCCGGGAGAACCGGGGAGCTGTTTTTT. Residues: CASSRSGRTGELFF.

The gene calls are TRBV9 and TRBJ2-1; 7 nucleotides align to TRBD2. Trimming cost V 2 bases and J 9 bases; bases outside gene matches: 11. The CDR3 spans 15 residues. The germline V gene encodes CDR1 SGDLS and CDR2 YYNGEE. The CDR3 loop is CASSVSGTAEGEQFF. CDR3 bases: TGTGCCAGCAGCGTGAGCGGGACTGCCGAGGGTGAGCAGTTCTTC.

The J gene is TRBJ2-3, the V gene TRBV27; a weak D match, TRBD2 (6 bases). The germline gives CDR1 MNHEY, CDR2 SMNVEV (reference sequence). The CDR3 loop spans 16 amino acids. The V and J ends lost 5 bases and 1 base respectively, with 16 bases between them. CDR3 sequence (DNA): TGTGCCAGCAGTGCCTTACGGGAGAGGGGCACAGATACGCAGTATTTT. The encoded protein is CASSALRERGTDTQYF.

The chain carries TRBV7-8 and TRBJ2-3; D may be TRBD2 (6 bases). This CDR3 comprises 16 residues. From germline, CDR1 is SGHVS and CDR2 FQNEAQ. The ends were cut back, 5 bases at V and 2 bases at J, with 17 bases in the middle. The CDR3 here is CASSPHPGEITDTQYF. As DNA, the CDR3 is TGTGCCAGCAGCCCCCACCCGGGGGAGATCACAGATACGCAGTATTTT.

The genes are TRBV20-1 and TRBJ2-7; D is perhaps TRBD1 (6 bases). Germline V gene data show CDR1 as DFQATT and CDR2 as SNEGSKA (reference sequence). V lost 6 bases and J lost 0, with 12 bases in between. This CDR3 is built from 13 residues. The CDR3 protein is CSAEGDTSYEQYF. CDR3 nucleotides: TGCAGTGCAGAGGGGGACACCTCCTACGAGCAGTACTTC.

The V call is TRBV29-1, the J call TRBJ2-1; 16 bases are shared with TRBD2. The V segment lost 4 bases and the J segment 0 bases; nucleotides outside the gene matches: 3. The CDR3 contains 17 residues. Germline V lookup: CDR1 SQVTM, CDR2 ANQGSEA. The chain's CDR3 is CSVAGLAGGSSYNEQFF. CDR3 bases: TGCAGCGTTGCGGGACTAGCGGGAGGGAGCTCCTACAATGAGCAGTTCTTC.

The chain carries TRBV27 and TRBJ2-6; D is ambiguous. In germline, CDR1 is MNHEY, CDR2 SMNVEV (reference sequence). V lost 6 bases and J lost 2, with 5 bases in between. The CDR3 is 13 amino acids. The CDR3 coding sequence is TGTGCCAGCAGACTGACTGGGGCCAACGTCCTGACTTTC. Its translation is CASRLTGANVLTF.

The V call is TRBV28, the J call TRBJ2-1, with TRBD1 identical over 10 bases. Germline V gene sequence: CDR1 MDHEN, CDR2 SYDVKM. This CDR3 is 15 amino acids long. J lost 7 bases, V lost 7 bases, and 10 bases had no gene match. The CDR3 sequence: CASNKPGQGRNEQFF. CDR3 bases: TGTGCCAGCAATAAACCGGGACAGGGGCGGAATGAGCAGTTCTTC.

The chain has TRBV24-1 and TRBJ2-1; D tentatively fits TRBD1 or TRBD2 (5 bases each). The V gene lost 5 bases and the J gene lost 7 bases, with 17 bases spanning the gap. The CDR3 consists of 15 residues. CDR1 and CDR2 from the germline V gene are KGHDR and SFDVKD. The CDR3 loop is CATSARGLGTNEQFF. DNA of the CDR3: TGTGCCACCAGTGCGAGGGGATTAGGAACGAATGAGCAGTTCTTC.

This clonotype has a handful of counts. V and J are TRBV7-3 and TRBJ2-7; tentatively, D is TRBD1 (6 bases). Germline V gene data show CDR1 as SGHTA and CDR2 as FQGTGA. Trimming took off 4 bases at V and 5 bases at J, with 15 bases between the two ends. The CDR3 has 14 amino acids. CDR3 region: CASSSGASGDEQYF. The CDR3 DNA follows: TGTGCCAGCAGCTCAGGGGCCTCAGGGGACGAGCAGTACTTC. The variable domain in full, with the rest retrieved from reference TRBV7-3 and TRBJ2-7, is GAGVSQTPSNKVTEKGKYVELRCDPISGHTALYWYRQSLGQGPEFLIYFQGTGAADDSGLPNDRFFAVRPEGSVSTLKIQRTERGDSAVYLCASSSGASGDEQYFGPGTRLTVT.

This clonotype was seen a single time. The genes are TRBV20-1 and TRBJ2-1; TRBD2 matches 15 bases. Losses at the gene ends were 5 bases for V and 2 bases for J; bases not matched to a gene: 7. The CDR3 has 17 residues. Germline CDR1 is DFQATT and CDR2 is SNEGSKA (reference sequence). The CDR3 loop reads CSAPKGLAGGPYNEQFF. DNA of the CDR3: TGCAGTGCTCCCAAGGGACTAGCGGGAGGCCCCTACAATGAGCAGTTCTTC.

The chain employs TRBV28 and TRBJ1-1; D might be TRBD1 (6 bases). Germline V gene sequence: CDR1 MDHEN, CDR2 SYDVKM. V was trimmed by 2 bases and J by 1 base, leaving 8 bases between them. This CDR3 spans 14 amino acids. CDR3 amino acids: CASSLKDRNTEAFF. DNA of the CDR3: TGTGCCAGCAGTTTAAAGGACAGGAACACTGAAGCTTTCTTT.

V usage is TRBV5-1 and J usage is TRBJ2-1, with 9 bases that match TRBD1. Germline trimming cut 5 bases from V and 6 bases from J; bases unmatched to any gene: 9. This CDR3 spans 15 amino acids. Per the germline V gene, CDR1 is SGHRS and CDR2 is YFSETQ. DNA for the CDR3: TGCGCCAGCAGGATTAAACAGGGGGCGATCAATGAGCAGTTCTTC. It encodes CASRIKQGAINEQFF. Together with reference TRBV5-1 and TRBJ2-1, the CDR3 gives the full variable domain: KAGVTQTPRYLIKTRGQQVTLSCSPISGHRSVSWYQQTPGQGLQFLFEYFSETQRNKGNFPGRFSGRQFSNSRSEMNVSTLELGDSALYLCASRIKQGAINEQFFGPGTRLTVL.

The gene calls are TRBV6-1 and TRBJ1-1; D call uncertain. The ends were cut back, 5 bases at V and 0 bases at J, with 16 bases in the middle. From germline, CDR1 is MNHNS and CDR2 SASEGT. CDR3 length: 16 amino acids. The CDR3 region is CASSTLTGSMNTEAFF. The CDR3 DNA reads as TGTGCCAGCAGTACCCTTACGGGCAGCATGAACACTGAAGCTTTCTTT.

DNA of the CDR3: TGTGCCAGCAGCTACCTTAGCCTGGGGGGCACTGAAGCTTTCTTT. It codes for CASSYLSLGGTEAFF. This chain uses TRBV13 with TRBJ1-1; the D gene is possibly TRBD1 (5 bases). Trimming cost V 4 bases and J 4 bases, with 16 bases left between them. In germline, CDR1 is PRHDT, CDR2 FYEKMQ (reference sequence). This CDR3 region has 15 residues.

The chain joins TRBV25-1 to TRBJ2-7; D gene ambiguous. Germline CDR1 is MGHDK and CDR2 is SYGVNS. The CDR3 extends over 14 amino acids. With 1 base removed from V and 2 bases from J, the gap between germline ends came to 9 bases. CDR3 protein: CASSESADPYEQYF. The CDR3 DNA sequence: TGTGCCAGCAGTGAATCAGCAGACCCCTACGAGCAGTACTTC.

The chain links TRBV12-3 or TRBV12-4 to TRBJ1-1; D remains ambiguous. The CDR3 is made up of 10 amino acids. Deletions cut 8 bases from V and 5 bases from J, with 6 bases between. Written as DNA, the CDR3 is TGTGCCAGCGGCTTGACTGAAGCTTTCTTT. Amino acid sequence: CASGLTEAFF.

The chain employs TRBV15 and TRBJ2-7; D perhaps matches TRBD2 (7 bases). V dropped 0 bases and J dropped 5 bases, with 14 bases sitting between them. The CDR3 covers 15 residues. Germline CDR1 LNHNV, CDR2 YYDKDF (reference sequence). The CDR3 sequence: CATSRDLGGADEQYF. As DNA, the CDR3 is TGTGCCACCAGCAGAGATCTAGGGGGGGCGGACGAGCAGTACTTC.

This chain joins TRBV14 and TRBJ1-1; D gene ambiguous. Trimming removed 5 bases from V and 5 bases from J, with 12 bases in between. Germline V CDR1 and CDR2: SGHDN, FVKESK. The CDR3 is made up of 13 amino acids. In nucleotides, the CDR3 is TGTGCCAGCAGCTTGGTGCCGGGTACTGAAGCTTTCTTT. This codes for CASSLVPGTEAFF.

This clonotype is a singleton in its sample. The rearrangement links TRBV5-1 to TRBJ2-6; a possible D gene is TRBD1 (6 bases). The V gene's germline CDR1 is SGHRS and CDR2 YFSETQ. The V gene lost 5 bases and the J gene lost 0 bases, with 15 bases spanning the gap. The CDR3 spans 17 residues. The CDR3 loop reads CASRQGSSVSGANVLTF. The CDR3 coding sequence is TGCGCCAGCAGGCAGGGGAGTTCCGTCTCTGGGGCCAACGTCCTGACTTTC.

This clonotype was observed a handful of times. The chain is built from TRBV6-1 and TRBJ2-7, with no clear D. Germline loops: CDR1 MNHNS, CDR2 SASEGT. V shed 8 bases and J shed 0 bases, with 11 bases lying between them. CDR3 size: 13 residues. The CDR3 coding sequence is TGTGCCAGCTCGGACCTCACCTCCTACGAGCAGTACTTC. This gives the protein CASSDLTSYEQYF.

V and J are TRBV29-1 and TRBJ1-1; a weak D match, TRBD1 (6 bases). Trimming removed 0 bases from V and 1 base from J, with 21 bases in between. In germline, CDR1 is SQVTM, CDR2 ANQGSEA. The CDR3 has 18 residues. CDR3 DNA: TGCAGCGTTGAAGAGCCTAACCTATACAGGGAAGGGAACACTGAAGCTTTCTTT. Amino acid sequence: CSVEEPNLYREGNTEAFF. The full variable domain, rest sourced from reference TRBV29-1 and TRBJ1-1, is SAVISQKPSRDICQRGTSLTIQCQVDSQVTMMFWYRQQPGQSLTLIATANQGSEATYESGFVIDKFPISRPNLTFSTLTVSNMSPEDSSIYLCSVEEPNLYREGNTEAFFGQGTRLTVV.